In its sample, the clone carrying this TCR beta chain was seen a few times. As yet, its antigen is unknown. It was roughly 10 milliliters of peripheral blood that were drawn from each donor. Through a sample-barcoded 5' primer and a J-beta primer mix, a second PCR was run for 7 to 11 cycles. Every cDNA molecule bore a tag from a template-switch adaptor containing 12 random nucleotides. TCRdb re-called the 5' RACE reads through MiXCR, storing one row per CDR3 protein. The table shows hundreds of thousands of distinct CDR3 sequences, with about 28% occurring only once. These data are taken from a study of blood T cells in healthy people across ages. General study points: PBMCs left unsorted prevented a conclusive naive versus antigen-experienced comparison. In the absence of known donor CMV status, changes in expanded clonotypes were possibly confounded.

The V gene's germline CDR1 is DFQATT and CDR2 SNEGSKA (reference sequence). The CDR3 runs 15 residues. V lost 7 bases to trimming and J lost 0 bases; unmatched junction nucleotides: 8. This clonotype was sampled from a woman aged 80 or over in good health. The rearrangement joins TRBV20-1 to TRBJ1-1, with 10 bases matching TRBD1. Sequencing input: blood. The CDR3 loop reads CSVKTGGPMNTEAFF. CDR3 DNA: TGCAGTGTCAAGACAGGGGGCCCCATGAACACTGAAGCTTTCTTT.